Below, 19 T cell receptor beta chains from the same sample are listed, as sequenced in a study of Graves' ophthalmopathy and Graves' hyperthyroidism. Amplification from RNA transcripts yielded the TCR beta CDR3 regions. The library came from an HTBI-primed first-round RT-PCR and a second-round multiplex PCR. TCRdb ran MiXCR on the multiplex PCR reads and lists one entry per CDR3 protein. The data contain about 380,000 distinct CDR3 sequences, 15% to 17% of them singletons. Sequencing input: peripheral blood. The receptors here all came from a young woman with stable Graves' hyperthyroidism.

The CDR3 DNA follows: TGCAGCGTTGACGCCGAGACCCAGTACTTC. Translating gives CSVDAETQYF. The chain joins TRBV29-1 to TRBJ2-5; D remains ambiguous. From germline, CDR1 is SQVTM and CDR2 ANQGSEA. The CDR3 length is 10 residues. Trimming removed 3 bases from V and 5 bases from J, with 4 bases in between.

Only a few counts were recorded for this clonotype. The J gene is TRBJ1-5, the V gene TRBV3-1; the D is unclear. The length of the CDR3 is 12 residues. V lost 0 bases and J 5 bases, leaving 2 bases between the germline ends. Germline V gives CDR1 LGHDT, CDR2 YNNKEL (reference sequence). This CDR3 is CASSQDDQPQHF. The CDR3 DNA reads as TGTGCCAGCAGCCAAGATGATCAGCCCCAGCATTTT. Looking up the rest from reference TRBV3-1 and TRBJ1-5 gives the full variable domain: DTAVSQTPKYLVTQMGNDKSIKCEQNLGHDTMYWYKQDSKKFLKIMFSYNNKELIINETVPNRFSPKSPDKAHLNLHINSLELGDSAVYFCASSQDDQPQHFGDGTRLSIL.

J is TRBJ2-7 and V is TRBV28, with 8 nucleotides matching TRBD1. CDR1 is MDHEN, CDR2 SYDVKM, per germline. Germline trimming cut 4 bases from V and 2 bases from J; bases unmatched to any gene: 7. The length of the CDR3 is 15 residues. This CDR3 reads CASSSSPGQAYEQYF. The CDR3 DNA follows: TGTGCCAGCAGTTCGTCACCGGGACAGGCCTACGAGCAGTACTTC.

The sample holds many counts of this clonotype. The chain uses TRBV7-2 and TRBJ1-1, with 7 bases aligning to TRBD1. The CDR3 loop spans 15 amino acids. V was pared by 4 bases and J by 2 bases, with 7 bases of the junction left unmatched. Germline CDR1 reads SGHTA; CDR2 reads FQGNSA. The CDR3 loop is CASSSATGDNTEAFF. CDR3 DNA sequence: TGTGCCAGCAGCTCAGCTACAGGGGATAACACTGAAGCTTTCTTT. Full variable domain (outside the CDR3, taken from reference TRBV7-2 and TRBJ1-1): GAGVSQSPSNKVTEKGKDVELRCDPISGHTALYWYRQSLGQGLEFLIYFQGNSAPDKSGLPSDRFSAERTGGSVSTLTIQRTQQEDSAVYLCASSSATGDNTEAFFGQGTRLTVV.

The rearrangement joins TRBV7-9 to TRBJ2-2; maybe TRBD1 (6 bases). Germline V gene sequence: CDR1 SEHNR, CDR2 FQNEAQ (reference sequence). The CDR3 length is 14 residues. V shed 3 bases and J shed 4 bases, with 9 bases lying between them. The CDR3 protein is CASSFQGGTGELFF. CDR3 DNA sequence: TGTGCCAGCAGCTTCCAAGGGGGCACCGGGGAGCTGTTTTTT.

In its sample, this clonotype was seen many times. The chain recombines TRBV6-5 with TRBJ2-7; possible D gene TRBD2, 5 bases. The V end was cut by 2 bases, the J end by 3 bases, with 17 bases between. Germline loops: CDR1 MNHEY, CDR2 SVGAGI. The length of the CDR3 is 16 residues. The CDR3 spells CASSYVDKRIHYEQYF. The CDR3 DNA follows: TGTGCCAGCAGTTACGTCGACAAGCGGATCCACTACGAGCAGTACTTC.

This clonotype occurred many times. The chain has TRBV20-1 and TRBJ2-7; D gene uncertain. Trimming removed 1 base from V and 5 bases from J, with 6 bases in between. The length of the CDR3 is 11 residues. Germline V gene data show CDR1 as DFQATT and CDR2 as SNEGSKA (reference sequence). CDR3 region: CSARAGDEQYF. CDR3 DNA: TGCAGTGCTAGAGCTGGGGACGAGCAGTACTTC.

In this sample, this clonotype turned up many times. The V and J genes are TRBV27 and TRBJ2-5; 7 bases map to TRBD2. CDR3 length: 15 amino acids. The J segment lost 1 base and the V segment lost 5 bases, leaving 7 bases of the junction unmatched. Germline-derived CDR1 and CDR2 are MNHEY and SMNVEV (reference sequence). CDR3 in amino acids: CASSEDSGFQETQYF. In DNA, the CDR3 is TGTGCCAGCAGTGAGGATAGCGGGTTCCAAGAGACCCAGTACTTC.

This clonotype occurred many times. The chain carries TRBV27 and TRBJ2-7; either TRBD1 or TRBD2 may supply D (5 bases each). The CDR3 sequence is 15 residues long. Germline CDR1 is MNHEY and CDR2 is SMNVEV (reference sequence). The ends were cut back, 8 bases at V and 0 bases at J, with 17 bases in the middle. Here the CDR3 DNA reads TGTGCCAGCGACAGCCGGGGATTAGGCTCCTACGAGCAGTACTTC. This encodes CASDSRGLGSYEQYF.

This clonotype showed up just a few times. The gene calls are TRBV4-1 and TRBJ1-1; possibly TRBD1 for D (6 bases). The ends were cut back, 10 bases at V and 1 base at J, with 13 bases in the middle. Germline CDR1 MGHRA, CDR2 YSYEKL. CDR3 size: 13 residues. Written as DNA, the CDR3 is TGCGCCACTACAGGGTTAGGGAACACTGAAGCTTTCTTT. This sequence encodes CATTGLGNTEAFF.

This clonotype was seen at least ten times. V and J are TRBV7-2 and TRBJ1-2; 9 bases are a match to TRBD1. Per germline, CDR1 SGHTA and CDR2 FQGNSA. The V segment lost 5 bases and the J segment 4 bases; nucleotides outside the gene matches: 5. The CDR3 runs to 14 residues. The chain's CDR3 is CASSPSTGGYGYTF. The CDR3 bases are TGTGCCAGCAGCCCATCGACAGGGGGCTATGGCTACACCTTC.

This sequence joins TRBV29-1 and TRBJ1-1; 9 bases align to TRBD1. With 2 bases clipped from V and 5 bases from J, the junction kept 9 bases outside the gene matches. This CDR3 contains 15 residues. The germline V gene encodes CDR1 SQVTM and CDR2 ANQGSEA. CDR3 sequence reads: CSVEYTGGRKTEAFF. CDR3 bases: TGCAGCGTTGAATATACAGGGGGCCGGAAAACTGAAGCTTTCTTT.

This clonotype was seen more than once but under ten times. V is TRBV7-6 and J is TRBJ2-5, with D tentatively TRBD2 (6 bases). The V gene's germline CDR1 is SGHVS and CDR2 FNYEAQ. The CDR3 spans 14 residues. V was pared by 2 bases and J by 9 bases, with 16 bases between. CDR3 region: CASSLTQLGGAQYF. CDR3 nucleotides: TGTGCCAGCAGCTTAACACAGCTTGGCGGGGCCCAGTACTTC.

The chain is built from TRBV9 and TRBJ1-3; no reliable D call. V lost 0 bases and J 0 bases, leaving 7 bases between the germline ends. Germline V gives CDR1 SGDLS, CDR2 YYNGEE. The CDR3 is made up of 15 amino acids. This CDR3 reads CASSVGGFSGNTIYF. CDR3 coding DNA: TGTGCCAGCAGCGTAGGGGGTTTCTCTGGAAACACCATATATTTT.

The sample holds many counts of this clonotype. This sequence joins TRBV4-1 and TRBJ1-1; the match to TRBD1 covers 9 bases. J lost 4 bases, V lost 5 bases, and 8 bases had no gene match. Germline V gene data show CDR1 as MGHRA and CDR2 as YSYEKL. The CDR3 runs to 15 residues. The chain's CDR3 is CASSIRQGEGTEAFF. CDR3 DNA sequence: TGCGCCAGCAGCATACGACAGGGGGAGGGCACTGAAGCTTTCTTT.

This chain links TRBV12-3 or TRBV12-4 with TRBJ2-2; 12 bases line up with TRBD2. The junction had 1 base not matched to a gene; V was cut back by 5 bases and J by 6 bases. The CDR3 has 14 residues. The DNA of the CDR3 is TGTGCCAGCAGTCCTAGCGGGAGGGCCGGGGAGCTGTTTTTT. Protein: CASSPSGRAGELFF.

This clonotype was picked up many times. Written as DNA, the CDR3 is TGTGCCAGCAGTTTAACTGCAGGCGGCCAGTACTTC. Residues: CASSLTAGGQYF. This chain connects TRBV12-3 or TRBV12-4 to TRBJ2-5; D is ambiguous. The CDR3 extends over 12 amino acids. V shed 2 bases and J shed 10 bases, with 11 bases lying between them.

This clonotype was found a few times. V and J are TRBV12-3 or TRBV12-4 and TRBJ1-2; possible D gene TRBD1, 5 bases. The CDR3 sequence is 12 residues long. V lost 4 bases to trimming and J lost 7 bases, with 10 bases between them. The CDR3 bases are TGTGCCAGCAGTTGGTTGGGGGGTGGCTACACCTTC. It yields the protein CASSWLGGGYTF.

This clonotype was recorded many times. The CDR3 coding sequence is TGCAGCGCCACGGACCCACGGCTTTATGGCTACACCTTC. It specifies CSATDPRLYGYTF. The chain employs TRBV29-1 and TRBJ1-2; D remains ambiguous. CDR3 length: 13 amino acids. From germline, CDR1 is SQVTM and CDR2 ANQGSEA. Trimming stripped 7 bases from V and 5 bases from J, with 17 bases between.